This T cell receptor (beta chain) originates from a study of blood T cell repertoires in COVID-19 (dated by TCRdb to about 2020). As for the study more broadly: Collaborator samples came from the United States, Italy and Spain and covered acute and convalescent phases of COVID-19. The material from the prospective study consisted of cDNA or gDNA derived from T cells, B-cell-depleted T cells, or PBMCs. Deeply sampled blood TCRbeta repertoires from subjects exposed to, actively infected with, or recovered from COVID-19 were included in the dataset. The repertoires were released in a freely available public database meant as a resource for research on the immune response to SARS-CoV-2. The samples were drawn from two sources: the first 160 participants of the ongoing ImmuneRACE study, and 1,000 to 1,500 subjects contributed by 6 global collaborators. The sample metadata nearly always contained a de-identified subject ID, COVID-19 status, age in years and sex. Where available, HLA class I and class II types were obtained from metadata supplied by the sample provider rather than from assay-based typing. The study at large found these results: Clinical and demographic metadata were provided uncurated, with the amount varying by source and participant.

Participants in the prospective study were aged roughly 18 to 100 years, lived in under 30 United States geographic areas, and enrolled through a virtual design. Cohort assignment in the prospective study relied on participant-reported clinical history from a screening survey and a study questionnaire. Exposed participants had been in contact with someone with a PCR-confirmed or clinician-diagnosed COVID-19 case within 2 weeks of study entry. Mobile phlebotomists in the prospective study collected whole blood, serum and a nasopharyngeal or oropharyngeal swab from every participant. Over an approximately two-month period, participants in the prospective study had the option of providing additional blood draws and questionnaires. Before DNA extraction, blood samples from the prospective study were shipped at room temperature or frozen. TCRbeta CDR3 regions were amplified from genomic DNA by means of the immunoSEQ Assay, a bias-controlled multiplex PCR. The study's own analysis went as follows. The number of nucleated cells in each sample was estimated by amplification of reference gene primers within the assay. To quantify the absolute abundance of each unique TCRbeta CDR3 rearrangement, sequence reads were collapsed and filtered. Productive Simpson clonality was computed per sample as the square root of Simpson's diversity index over productive rearrangements. This immuneACCESS table, as held by TCRdb, lists in-frame sequences with V and J called but not all clones. Of the missing ones, under half trace to an unresolved V gene in checked studies; the others have no known cause. The V and J calls and the clone size are those of that table, but D and trimming were determined from the DNA. Within this sample are hundreds of thousands of clones, with about 90% of them counted one time only. The ten largest clones add up to roughly 16% of the sample.

Of note for this clone: Its binding antigen is unknown. No qualities accompany the bases; no much larger clone lies one base away.

This receptor was taken from a man younger than 40 who had been exposed to COVID-19. Sequencing was carried out using PBMCs or T cells enriched from blood (not recorded which).

The CDR3 region: CASSYWVEGYEQYF. At the DNA level, the sequence is TGTGCCAGCAGTTACTGGGTGGAGGGATACGAGCAGTACTTC. This sequence uses TRBV6-2 or TRBV6-3 and TRBJ2-7; the D segment could be TRBD2, given 6 matching bases. From the cysteine up to the phenylalanine, the CDR3 has a length of 14 residues. Just CDR3 DNA is preserved here, 42 bases in frame from base 1. From the germline V gene, CDR1 is MNHEY and CDR2 is SVGEGT. V is reduced by 1 base and J by 4 bases, leaving a spacing of 11 bases between them.